Sequencing of this T cell receptor (beta chain) was carried out in a study of PD-1 blockade in classical Hodgkin lymphoma. The assay was immunoSEQ multiplex PCR, and TCRdb's table has in-frame clones only and misses some. The data show 20,000 to 25,000 clones, roughly 94% seen once. Study-wide points: Why repertoires differed is undefined; disease activity or prior therapy possibly contributed. Newly diagnosed patients were reported to start with lower TCR diversity than healthy donors.

CDR1 SGDLS and CDR2 YYNGEE come from the germline V gene. Trimming cost V 2 bases and J 5 bases, with 20 bases left between them. This CDR3 comprises 17 residues. The sample's time point: newly diagnosed, previously untreated cHL patient sample. The authors compared against newly diagnosed, untreated classical Hodgkin lymphoma PBMCs. For this clone: Its antigen remains unknown.

The sequence came from a human donor with classical Hodgkin lymphoma. V usage is TRBV9 and J usage is TRBJ1-3; D not certain. Sequenced input: peripheral blood mononuclear cells (PBMCs). CDR3 coding DNA: TGTGCCAGCAGCGTCGAACAACTGGGCGAGGGTAGAAACACCATATATTTT. It specifies CASSVEQLGEGRNTIYF.